This T cell receptor beta chain is from a study of blood T cell repertoires in COVID-19. The protocol was immunoSEQ multiplex PCR, while the TCRdb copy is restricted to in-frame clones and leaves out a portion. This sample has roughly 260,000 clones, with around 82% found just once. CDR1 KGHDR and CDR2 SFDVKD come from the germline V gene. The length of the CDR3 is 15 residues. The V end lost 0 bases, the J end lost 6 bases, and 10 bases lay between the germline ends. Material: peripheral blood. The rearrangement joins TRBV24-1 to TRBJ2-2; D is uncertain. The origin of this receptor is a woman aged 18-35 years with acute or convalescent COVID-19. The CDR3 spells CATSDLSARAGELFF. DNA for the CDR3: TGTGCCACCAGTGATTTGTCGGCTCGGGCCGGGGAGCTGTTTTTT.